The T cell receptor (beta chain) under discussion was sequenced for a study of blood T cell repertoires in COVID-19. Study overall: Samples of COVID-19 (acute and convalescent) were obtained from the United States, Italy and Spain. T cells, B-cell-depleted T cells, or PBMCs provided the cDNA or gDNA that served as material.

CDR3 length equals 14 residues. Between the trimmed V and J ends, which lost 7 bases and 6 bases, there was a span of 18 bases. Germline V lookup: CDR1 MNHEY, CDR2 SVGAGI. Per the study methods: Researchers report that nucleated cell counts were estimated from reference gene primer amplification. Sequencing was performed with immunoSEQ multiplex PCR; in TCRdb, only in-frame clones are kept and a portion is missing. V and J calls and clone size are copied from that table; D and trimming were computed from the DNA. The sample contains 140,000 to 150,000 clones, around 88% of which appear only once. Input material: peripheral blood. This TCR derives from a man in his 60s with active or convalescent COVID-19. This rearrangement joins TRBV6-5 to TRBJ1-1, with no clear D. Here the CDR3 DNA reads TGTGCCAGCAAATCGATGGGTCTGGCGGCTGAAGCTTTCTTT. Translated: CASKSMGLAAEAFF.